This paragraph covers one T cell receptor (beta chain) sequence. Which antigen it targets is not known. No much larger clone is present one base from it, and per-base qualities are unavailable. This sample was taken from a study of Siglec-9 on CD8 T cells in melanoma (dated by TCRdb to 2018 to 2020). Describing the broader study: The study examined the expression of Siglec-9 on CD8+ T cells and how Siglec-9 regulates T cells within the melanoma tumor microenvironment.

To prepare the library, the immunoSEQ multiplex PCR assay was applied. TCRdb stores this immuneACCESS table with in-frame sequences only. Part of the clones is absent; in the studies checked, under half of the shortfall reflects unresolved V genes, and no reason is known for the rest. This sample gives about 30,000 clones in total; 80% of them show up just once. The ten biggest clones cover 5.8% of the sample. General study outcomes and caveats: According to the reported findings, Siglec-9 marked and regulated a subset of effector memory CD8+ T cells that seemed to build up inside melanoma tumors.

The CDR3 holds 20 amino acids from the cysteine to the phenylalanine. Only the CDR3 part of the read is kept: 60 bases, read in frame from the first base. The germline V end is reduced by 3 bases and the J end by 5 bases; junction bases left unmatched: 17. The germline V gene (reference sequence) yields MNHEY for CDR1 and SMNVEV for CDR2. Sequencing input: Siglec-9- CD8+ T cells sorted from blood. According to the study, the label for this sample's cell subset or site signals: CD8 T cells lacking Siglec-9. This TCR was recovered from a human donor in good health. The chain links TRBV27 with TRBJ2-1; TRBD2 aligns with 12 central bases. The CDR3 loop reads CASSFIPPGLAGHVDNEQFF. The sequence in DNA is TGTGCCAGCAGTTTTATACCCCCTGGACTAGCGGGACATGTGGACAATGAGCAGTTCTTC.